These 29 T cell receptor beta chains came from one sample sequenced in a study of T cell responses to AZD1222 COVID-19 vaccine. Clones were sequenced by immunoSEQ multiplex PCR, and TCRdb holds only the in-frame ones, with some missing. The repertoire consists of about 83,000 clones, with roughly 82% occurring once and the leading ten covering 8.5% to 9%. This sample comprised peripheral blood, obtained on day 0 of AZD1222 vaccination. The receptor source for this set is an adult in good health.

CDR3 nucleotide sequence: TGTGCCAGCAAGCAGGGACTAGCGATAAACACCGGGGAGCTGTTTTTT. Protein: CASKQGLAINTGELFF. The rearrangement links TRBV27 to TRBJ2-2, with 10 bases aligning to TRBD2. The CDR3 is made up of 16 amino acids. V dropped 7 bases and J dropped 2; count of bases not matched to a gene: 7. The germline gives CDR1 MNHEY, CDR2 SMNVEV (reference sequence).

The chain carries TRBV28 and TRBJ1-1; D ambiguous. The V and J ends lost 2 bases and 8 bases respectively, with 9 bases between them. Germline V gives CDR1 MDHEN, CDR2 SYDVKM. The CDR3 sequence is 12 residues long. CDR3 residues: CASSLITGEAFF. In nucleotides, the CDR3 is TGTGCCAGCAGTTTAATAACGGGGGAAGCTTTCTTT.

The gene calls are TRBV5-1 and TRBJ2-3; D not certain. The CDR3 is made up of 13 amino acids. Deletions cut 2 bases from V and 3 bases from J, with 7 bases between. Germline loops: CDR1 SGHRS, CDR2 YFSETQ. The CDR3 loop reads CASSFPGTDTQYF. CDR3 bases: TGCGCCAGCAGCTTTCCCGGGACAGATACGCAGTATTTT.

The rearrangement uses TRBV10-3 and TRBJ2-3; no definite D call. Germline values: CDR1 ENHRY, CDR2 SYGVKD. Deletions cut 8 bases from V and 0 bases from J, with 12 bases between. The CDR3 spans 14 residues. The CDR3 reads CAIRTATSTDTQYF. CDR3 nucleotide sequence: TGTGCCATCCGCACGGCAACTAGCACAGATACGCAGTATTTT.

V and J are TRBV7-8 and TRBJ1-4, with unresolved D. The CDR3 sequence is 14 residues long. The V gene lost 1 base and the J gene lost 11 bases, with 14 bases spanning the gap. Germline lookup yields CDR1 SGHVS and CDR2 FQNEAQ. The CDR3 bases are TGTGCCAGCAGCTTAGGAGGAAACCCTGGGAAACTGTTTTTT. Translating gives CASSLGGNPGKLFF.

V and J are TRBV19 and TRBJ1-2; tentatively, D is TRBD1 (6 bases). V gave up 6 bases and J gave up 5 bases, with 13 bases separating them. The CDR3 covers 13 residues. Germline-derived CDR1 and CDR2 are LNHDA and SQIVND (reference sequence). CDR3 bases: TGTGCCAGTAGCCAGGGGCACGAATATGGCTACACCTTC. Encoded protein: CASSQGHEYGYTF. The variable domain in full, with the rest retrieved from reference TRBV19 and TRBJ1-2, is DGGITQSPKYLFRKEGQNVTLSCEQNLNHDAMYWYRQDPGQGLRLIYYSQIVNDFQKGDIAEGYSVSREKKESFPLTVTSAQKNPTAFYLCASSQGHEYGYTFGSGTRLTVV.

The chain couples TRBV5-6 to TRBJ2-7, with 7 bases that match TRBD1. Germline lookup yields CDR1 SGHDT and CDR2 YYEEEE. V lost 4 bases and J lost 4; bases outside the gene matches: 5. The CDR3 covers 13 residues. The CDR3 region is CASSQRDSYEQYF. For the CDR3, the DNA is TGTGCCAGCAGCCAACGGGACAGTTACGAGCAGTACTTC.

A word on this clone: One end of the junction varies from germline; a read error may be responsible. The chain couples TRBV6-5 to TRBJ1-2, with D possibly matching TRBD1 (5 bases). The V gene's germline CDR1 is MNHEY and CDR2 SVGAGI. The CDR3 has 12 residues. DNA of the CDR3: TGTGTCAGCCTACTGGGGGATGGAGGCTACACCTTC. Translated: CVSLLGDGGYTF.

The chain carries TRBV2 and TRBJ2-1; TRBD2 is a possible D gene (5 bases). Germline V gene data show CDR1 as SNHLY and CDR2 as FYNNEI. The CDR3 extends over 14 amino acids. V was shortened by 4 bases and J by 2 bases, with 9 bases between the two germline ends. Here the CDR3 reads CASSGPGTYNEQFF. CDR3 nucleotides: TGTGCCAGCAGTGGGCCGGGGACCTACAATGAGCAGTTCTTC. The variable domain in full, completed from reference TRBV2 and TRBJ2-1, reads EPEVTQTPSHQVTQMGQEVILRCVPISNHLYFYWYRQILGQKVEFLVSFYNNEISEKSEIFDDQFSVERPDGSNFTLKIRSTKLEDSAMYFCASSGPGTYNEQFFGPGTRLTVL.

V usage is TRBV18 and J usage is TRBJ2-5; 8 bases match TRBD1. Germline V gene sequence: CDR1 KGHSH, CDR2 LQKENI. This CDR3 contains 16 residues. Trimming at V came to 1 base and at J to 5 bases, leaving 9 bases not matched to a gene. The CDR3 reads CASSPLSAGGAETQYF. CDR3 in DNA: TGTGCCAGCTCACCACTTTCCGCAGGGGGCGCGGAGACCCAGTACTTC.

This chain uses TRBV3-1 (or the pseudogene TRBV3-2) with TRBJ1-1, with D tentatively TRBD1 (5 bases). Germline CDR1 and CDR2: LGHDT and YNNKEL (reference sequence). This CDR3 spans 14 amino acids. V was clipped by 3 bases and J by 11 bases, with 19 bases between them. CDR3 residues: CASSHLGGRESAFF. The CDR3 DNA is TGTGCCAGCAGCCATCTTGGGGGGAGGGAAAGTGCTTTCTTT.

The chain joins TRBV5-1 to TRBJ2-5; the match to TRBD1 covers 10 bases. The germline V gene encodes CDR1 SGHRS and CDR2 YFSETQ. Trimming at V came to 4 bases and at J to 5 bases, leaving 8 bases not matched to a gene. The CDR3 loop spans 15 amino acids. CDR3 bases: TGCGCCAGCAGCAGAGGACAGGGGGGTCAGGAGACCCAGTACTTC. Its translation: CASSRGQGGQETQYF.

This sequence joins TRBV30 and TRBJ1-6; TRBD1 aligns across 10 bases. With V trimmed by 4 bases and J by 10 bases, 7 bases remained unmatched. The CDR3 contains 14 residues. Germline lookup yields CDR1 GTSNPN and CDR2 SVGIG (reference sequence). CDR3 in amino acids: CAWTPRDRGSPLHF. CDR3 nucleotides: TGTGCCTGGACTCCGCGGGACAGGGGCTCACCCCTCCACTTT.

This clone was detected only once. V usage is TRBV6-1 and J usage is TRBJ1-1; the D gene is possibly TRBD1 (5 bases). Between the trimmed V and J ends, which lost 6 bases and 6 bases, there was a span of 14 bases. In germline, CDR1 is MNHNS, CDR2 SASEGT. CDR3 length: 13 amino acids. CDR3 nucleotide sequence: TGTGCCAGCAGCCCCCAGGGAAGGGCTGAAGCTTTCTTT. This codes for CASSPQGRAEAFF.

The rearrangement joins TRBV5-1 to TRBJ2-5, with 9 bases identical to TRBD2. Trimming took 0 bases from V and 2 from J; bases not matched to a gene: 2. Per germline, CDR1 SGHRS and CDR2 YFSETQ. The CDR3 loop spans 15 amino acids. CDR3 bases: TGCGCCAGCAGCTTGGCGACTAGCGGACAAGAGACCCAGTACTTC. Protein sequence: CASSLATSGQETQYF. The full variable domain, in which reference TRBV5-1 and TRBJ2-5 provide the parts outside the CDR3, is KAGVTQTPRYLIKTRGQQVTLSCSPISGHRSVSWYQQTPGQGLQFLFEYFSETQRNKGNFPGRFSGRQFSNSRSEMNVSTLELGDSALYLCASSLATSGQETQYFGPGTRLLVL.

The CDR3 spells CASSVDVRQRGEAFF. The CDR3 DNA sequence: TGTGCCAGCAGCGTAGATGTCCGACAGCGCGGGGAAGCTTTCTTT. This chain joins TRBV9 and TRBJ1-1; a weak D match, TRBD1 (5 bases). In germline, CDR1 is SGDLS, CDR2 YYNGEE. The CDR3 runs 15 residues. Between the trimmed V and J ends, which lost 0 bases and 8 bases, there was a span of 17 bases.

This chain links TRBV7-3 with TRBJ2-3; TRBD1 matches 8 bases. This CDR3 has 16 residues. Trimming took 4 bases from V and 4 from J; bases not matched to a gene: 10. The germline V gene encodes CDR1 SGHTA and CDR2 FQGTGA. This chain's CDR3 is CASSSQGAGWADTQYF. The CDR3 DNA reads TGTGCCAGCAGCTCCCAGGGGGCTGGGTGGGCAGATACGCAGTATTTT.

The V gene is TRBV14, the J gene TRBJ1-1; no firm D call. There are 13 residues in the CDR3. Germline V gene sequence: CDR1 SGHDN, CDR2 FVKESK. The germline V and J ends were trimmed by 2 bases and 0 bases, with 4 bases remaining between them. The CDR3: CASSQKMNTEAFF. The CDR3 DNA is TGTGCCAGCAGCCAAAAGATGAACACTGAAGCTTTCTTT.

The chain carries TRBV7-2 and TRBJ2-3; D not certain. CDR1 and CDR2 (germline): SGHTA, FQGNSA. The V and J ends lost 5 bases and 2 bases respectively, with 11 bases between them. The CDR3 spans 14 residues. In DNA, the CDR3 is TGTGCCAGCAGCCCAGATGCGAACACAGATACGCAGTATTTT. Protein product: CASSPDANTDTQYF.

The chain couples TRBV9 to TRBJ1-3, with a possible D match to TRBD1 (5 bases). V was clipped by 3 bases and J by 0 bases, with 10 bases between them. The CDR3 extends over 15 amino acids. CDR1 and CDR2 from the germline V gene are SGDLS and YYNGEE. The CDR3 bases are TGTGCCAGCAGCGCGGGACCTGGCTCTGGAAACACCATATATTTT. Translating it yields CASSAGPGSGNTIYF.

This chain joins TRBV27 and TRBJ2-1; TRBD2 matches 7 bases. With V trimmed by 6 bases and J by 3 bases, 11 bases remained unmatched. Per germline, CDR1 MNHEY and CDR2 SMNVEV (reference sequence). CDR3 length: 16 amino acids. CDR3 loop: CASSQGAGVVYNEQFF. CDR3 bases: TGTGCCAGCAGCCAAGGGGCGGGAGTCGTCTACAATGAGCAGTTCTTC.

The rearrangement joins TRBV30 to TRBJ2-7; a possible D gene is TRBD2 (5 bases). CDR3 length equals 13 residues. Trimming took 5 bases from V and 0 from J, leaving 11 bases between them. Germline values: CDR1 GTSNPN, CDR2 SVGIG (reference sequence). The CDR3 DNA sequence: TGTGCCTGGCATCCCGGGAACTCCTACGAGCAGTACTTC. This gives the protein CAWHPGNSYEQYF.

V and J are TRBV9 and TRBJ2-1, with TRBD2 matching 9 bases. Germline trimming cut 3 bases from V and 4 bases from J; bases unmatched to any gene: 8. Germline V lookup: CDR1 SGDLS, CDR2 YYNGEE. The CDR3 has 16 amino acids. The CDR3 reads CASSESGGTTYNEQFF. The CDR3 DNA follows: TGTGCCAGCAGCGAGAGCGGGGGGACAACATACAATGAGCAGTTCTTC.

CDR3 region: CASSQSRGRAETQYF. The CDR3 DNA sequence: TGTGCCAGCAGCCAATCCAGGGGCAGGGCAGAGACCCAGTACTTC. The rearrangement uses TRBV4-2 and TRBJ2-5; perhaps TRBD1 as D (6 bases). V was trimmed by 2 bases and J by 4 bases, leaving 14 bases between them. The CDR3 spans 15 residues. CDR1 and CDR2 (germline): LGHNA, YNFKEQ.

The genes are TRBV28 and TRBJ2-7, with a possible D match to TRBD1 (6 bases). Trimming left V 6 bases short and J 0 bases short, with 15 bases between. The CDR3 is made up of 15 amino acids. In germline, CDR1 is MDHEN, CDR2 SYDVKM. The CDR3 here is CASSSIRDISYEQYF. In DNA, the CDR3 is TGTGCCAGCAGCTCGATCCGGGACATCTCCTACGAGCAGTACTTC.

V and J are TRBV20-1 and TRBJ2-7; D might be TRBD2 (6 bases). Germline CDR1 is DFQATT and CDR2 is SNEGSKA (reference sequence). The CDR3 contains 14 residues. The CDR3 region is CTASIGGIKAEQYF. In nucleotides, the CDR3 is TGCACCGCTAGTATCGGCGGGATCAAGGCCGAGCAGTACTTC.

The V and J genes are TRBV11-2 and TRBJ1-1; perhaps TRBD1 as D (5 bases). The CDR3 totals 15 residues. CDR1 is SGHAT, CDR2 FQNNGV, per germline. V dropped 0 bases and J dropped 1 base, with 9 bases sitting between them. For the CDR3, the DNA is TGTGCCAGCAGCTTAGAGGCAGGGCAGAACACTGAAGCTTTCTTT. It specifies CASSLEAGQNTEAFF.

This clone was counted once. The chain combines TRBV15 with TRBJ2-7; TRBD1 matches at 7 bases. In germline, CDR1 is LNHNV, CDR2 YYDKDF (reference sequence). The CDR3 extends over 15 amino acids. J was trimmed by 0 bases and V by 5 bases; bases with no gene match: 7. Here the CDR3 DNA reads TGTGCCACCAGCCCGGACAGGACGAGCTCCTACGAGCAGTACTTC. Its translation is CATSPDRTSSYEQYF.

This sequence joins TRBV3-1 (or the pseudogene TRBV3-2) and TRBJ2-2, with a possible D match to TRBD2 (7 bases). V was pared by 7 bases and J by 5 bases, with 14 bases between. This CDR3 region has 14 residues. The germline V gene encodes CDR1 LGHDT and CDR2 YNNKEL (reference sequence). The CDR3 protein is CASKRGGDTGELFF. CDR3 coding DNA: TGTGCCAGCAAGAGAGGGGGGGATACCGGGGAGCTGTTTTTT.